This T cell receptor beta chain was sequenced for a study of blood T cells in healthy people across ages. Then a second PCR, running roughly 7 to 11 cycles, was carried out with a sample-barcoded 5' primer and a J-beta primer mix. Via MiXCR, TCRdb re-called the 5' RACE reads, giving one row per CDR3 protein. This sample has hundreds of thousands of distinct CDR3 sequences, with roughly 50% found just once. Samples each yielded at least 5.5 micrograms of total RNA. The length of the CDR3 is 15 residues. The J segment lost 4 bases and the V segment lost 6 bases, leaving 8 bases of the junction unmatched.

The rearrangement links TRBV23-1 to TRBJ2-3; TRBD1 aligns across 9 bases. TRBV23-1 is placed among ORFs of uncertain function. The source is a man younger than 45 in good health. What was sequenced was blood. The CDR3 is CASRRQGDFADTQYF. For the CDR3, the DNA is TGCGCCAGCAGACGACAGGGGGATTTCGCAGATACGCAGTATTTT.